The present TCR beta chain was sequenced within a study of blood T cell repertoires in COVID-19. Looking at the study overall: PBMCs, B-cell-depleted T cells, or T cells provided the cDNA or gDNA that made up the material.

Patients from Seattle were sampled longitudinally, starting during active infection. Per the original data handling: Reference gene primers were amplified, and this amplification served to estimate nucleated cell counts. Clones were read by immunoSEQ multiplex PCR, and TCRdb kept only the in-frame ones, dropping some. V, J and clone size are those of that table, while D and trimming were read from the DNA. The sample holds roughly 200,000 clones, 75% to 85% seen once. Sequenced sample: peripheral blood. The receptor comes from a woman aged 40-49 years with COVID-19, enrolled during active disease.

CDR3 sequence reads: CASSFRGQGYNEQFF. The CDR3 DNA reads as TGTGCCAGCAGTTTTCGGGGACAGGGCTACAATGAGCAGTTCTTC. This sequence joins TRBV28 and TRBJ2-1, with TRBD1 identical over 9 bases. Germline CDR1 and CDR2: MDHEN and SYDVKM. With 3 bases clipped from V and 3 bases from J, the junction kept 3 bases outside the gene matches. The CDR3 consists of 15 residues.